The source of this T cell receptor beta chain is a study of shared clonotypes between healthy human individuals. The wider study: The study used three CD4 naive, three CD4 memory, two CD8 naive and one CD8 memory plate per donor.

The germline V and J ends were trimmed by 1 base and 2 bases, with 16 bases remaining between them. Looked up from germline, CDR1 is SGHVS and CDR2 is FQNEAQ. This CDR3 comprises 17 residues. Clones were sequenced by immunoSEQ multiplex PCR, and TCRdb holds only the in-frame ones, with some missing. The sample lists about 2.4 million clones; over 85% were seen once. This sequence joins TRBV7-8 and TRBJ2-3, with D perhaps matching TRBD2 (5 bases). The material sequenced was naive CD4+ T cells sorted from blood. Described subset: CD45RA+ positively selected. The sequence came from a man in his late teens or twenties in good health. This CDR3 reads CASSLGWPSFLTDTQYF. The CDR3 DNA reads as TGTGCCAGCAGCTTAGGATGGCCTAGCTTCCTCACAGATACGCAGTATTTT. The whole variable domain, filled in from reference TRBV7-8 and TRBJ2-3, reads GAGVSQSPRYKVAKRGQDVALRCDPISGHVSLFWYQQALGQGPEFLTYFQNEAQLDKSGLPSDRFFAERPEGSVSTLKIQRTQQEDSAVYLCASSLGWPSFLTDTQYFGPGTRLTVL.